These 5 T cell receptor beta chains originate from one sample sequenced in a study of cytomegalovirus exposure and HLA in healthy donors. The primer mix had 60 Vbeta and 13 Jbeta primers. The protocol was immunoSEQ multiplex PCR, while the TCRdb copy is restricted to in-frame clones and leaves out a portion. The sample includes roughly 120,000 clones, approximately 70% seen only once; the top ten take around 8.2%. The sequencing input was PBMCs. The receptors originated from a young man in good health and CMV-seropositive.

The CDR3 region is CASSRQGVGPRLAKNIQYF. The CDR3 DNA reads as TGTGCCAGCAGTCGACAGGGCGTAGGCCCTCGCCTAGCCAAAAACATTCAGTACTTC. The V call is TRBV28, the J call TRBJ2-4; 7 positions agree with TRBD1. The CDR3 has 19 residues. Germline CDR1 MDHEN, CDR2 SYDVKM. The trim removed 5 bases at V and 0 bases at J, leaving 16 bases unmatched.

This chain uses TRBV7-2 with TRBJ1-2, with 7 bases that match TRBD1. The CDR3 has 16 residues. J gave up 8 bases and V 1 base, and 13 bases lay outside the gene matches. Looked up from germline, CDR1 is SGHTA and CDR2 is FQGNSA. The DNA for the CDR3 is TGTGCCAGCAGCTTAGACCCCCGAGACAGGGTAGGGGGCTACACCTTC. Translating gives CASSLDPRDRVGGYTF.

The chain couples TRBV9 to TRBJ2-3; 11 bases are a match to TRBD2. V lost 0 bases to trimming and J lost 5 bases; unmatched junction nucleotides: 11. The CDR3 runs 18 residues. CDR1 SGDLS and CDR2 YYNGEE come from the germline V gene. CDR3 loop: CASSVGVAGGVEKDTQYF. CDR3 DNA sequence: TGTGCCAGCAGCGTAGGTGTAGCGGGGGGGGTCGAAAAAGATACGCAGTATTTT.

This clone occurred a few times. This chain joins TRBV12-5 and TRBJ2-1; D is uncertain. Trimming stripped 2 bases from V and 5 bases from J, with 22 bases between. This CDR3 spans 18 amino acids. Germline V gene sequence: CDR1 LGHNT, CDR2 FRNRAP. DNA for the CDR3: TGTGCTAGTGGTTTGCCCCCTATAGGAAGCCATGAGGACAATGAGCAGTTCTTC. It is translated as CASGLPPIGSHEDNEQFF.

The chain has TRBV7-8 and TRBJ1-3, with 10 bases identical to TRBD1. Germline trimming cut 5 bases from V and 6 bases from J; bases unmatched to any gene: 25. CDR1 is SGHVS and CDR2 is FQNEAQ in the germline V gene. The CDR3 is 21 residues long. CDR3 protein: CASSPRFYFRDRGQGVNTIYF. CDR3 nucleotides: TGTGCCAGCAGCCCCCGATTTTATTTTCGGGACCGAGGACAGGGGGTAAACACCATATATTTT.